The 10 T cell receptor beta chains given below trace back to one sample, sequenced in a study of shared clonotypes between healthy human individuals. Libraries were prepared by immunoSEQ multiplex PCR; TCRdb keeps only in-frame clonotypes and omits some of them. The table lists about 470,000 clones, around 79% of them singletons. Sequenced: PBMCs. These receptor sequences come from a woman in her 40s in good health. Some clones in this sample may be carry-over from other donors' samples.

The chain couples TRBV7-2 to TRBJ1-2; D gene uncertain. The germline V gene encodes CDR1 SGHTA and CDR2 FQGNSA. The CDR3 runs to 15 residues. V was trimmed by 4 bases and J by 4 bases, leaving 16 bases between them. The CDR3 protein is CASSYNVGVGYGYTF. As DNA, the CDR3 is TGTGCCAGCAGCTATAATGTTGGGGTGGGCTATGGCTACACCTTC.

The chain couples TRBV30 to TRBJ2-5, with TRBD1 identical over 8 bases. V was pared by 8 bases and J by 5 bases, with 4 bases of the junction left unmatched. There are 11 residues in the CDR3. Germline CDR1 GTSNPN, CDR2 SVGIG (reference sequence). DNA of the CDR3: TGTGCCAGCCAGGGGGCCGAGACCCAGTACTTC. It yields the protein CASQGAETQYF.

V gene TRBV4-3 combines with J gene TRBJ2-7; 10 bases are a match to TRBD2. V was pared by 0 bases and J by 2 bases, with 10 bases of the junction left unmatched. The V gene's germline CDR1 is LGHNA and CDR2 YSLEER. The CDR3 has 18 amino acids. CDR3 protein: CASSQDLPSGSLAYEQYF. CDR3 sequence (DNA): TGCGCCAGCAGCCAAGATTTGCCTAGCGGGAGCCTAGCCTACGAGCAGTACTTC.

The chain joins TRBV6-6 to TRBJ1-1, with D unclear. The CDR3 is 13 amino acids. The V gene lost 5 bases and the J gene lost 1 base, with 8 bases spanning the gap. The germline CDR1 and CDR2 sequences are MNHNY and SVGAGI (reference sequence). The CDR3 protein is CASSITANTEAFF. CDR3 DNA sequence: TGTGCCAGCAGTATAACAGCGAACACTGAAGCTTTCTTT.

This clone has more than one count but fewer than ten. This sequence joins TRBV15 and TRBJ2-5; D is unresolved. Trimming removed 1 base at V and 1 base at J, with 7 bases between. Looked up from germline, CDR1 is LNHNV and CDR2 is YYDKDF (reference sequence). The CDR3 has 14 amino acids. In nucleotides, the CDR3 is TGTGCCACCAGCAGAGGACGACCCCAAGAGACCCAGTACTTC. It yields the protein CATSRGRPQETQYF. The full variable domain, in which reference TRBV15 and TRBJ2-5 provide the parts outside the CDR3, is DAMVIQNPRYQVTQFGKPVTLSCSQTLNHNVMYWYQQKSSQAPKLLFHYYDKDFNNEADTPDNFQSRRPNTSFCFLDIRSPGLGDTAMYLCATSRGRPQETQYFGPGTRLLVL.

The genes are TRBV9 and TRBJ2-1; D gene ambiguous. The CDR3 length is 14 residues. Germline V gene sequence: CDR1 SGDLS, CDR2 YYNGEE. V dropped 4 bases and J dropped 8 bases, with 16 bases sitting between them. The chain's CDR3 is CASSLGSPGDEQFF. The CDR3 DNA reads TGTGCCAGCAGCCTAGGTAGTCCAGGCGATGAGCAGTTCTTC.

This clone has only a few counts. This likely came from a read error, as a far larger clone is one base away. The same CDR3 can be traced to other DNA sequences in this sample. The chain employs TRBV7-8 and TRBJ2-7; no reliable D call. With 5 bases removed from V and 0 bases from J, the gap between germline ends came to 2 bases. CDR1 SGHVS and CDR2 FQNEAQ come from the germline V gene. The CDR3 contains 11 residues. The CDR3 sequence: CASSDSYEQYF. CDR3 bases: TGTGCCAGCAGCGACTCCTACGAGCAGTACTTC. Using reference TRBV7-8 and TRBJ2-7 for the parts outside the CDR3, the full variable domain is GAGVSQSPRYKVAKRGQDVALRCDPISGHVSLFWYQQALGQGPEFLTYFQNEAQLDKSGLPSDRFFAERPEGSVSTLKIQRTQQEDSAVYLCASSDSYEQYFGPGTRLTVT.

The gene calls are TRBV28 and TRBJ1-2, with no clear D. The germline V gene has CDR1 MDHEN and CDR2 SYDVKM. Trimming took off 7 bases at V and 7 bases at J, with 16 bases between the two ends. This CDR3 has 13 residues. Written as DNA, the CDR3 is TGTGCCAGCAAAATTCGGGCCGTAGTTGGCTACACCTTC. Translation: CASKIRAVVGYTF.

The genes are TRBV2 and TRBJ2-7; 7 nucleotides match TRBD2. Germline-derived CDR1 and CDR2 are SNHLY and FYNNEI. V lost 5 bases and J lost 0; bases outside the gene matches: 7. The CDR3 contains 15 residues. For the CDR3, the DNA is TGTGCCAGCAGTCGCTCGGGCGGGAGCTCCTACGAGCAGTACTTC. Amino acids: CASSRSGGSSYEQYF. Based on the CDR3 plus reference TRBV2 and TRBJ2-7, the full variable domain is EPEVTQTPSHQVTQMGQEVILRCVPISNHLYFYWYRQILGQKVEFLVSFYNNEISEKSEIFDDQFSVERPDGSNFTLKIRSTKLEDSAMYFCASSRSGGSSYEQYFGPGTRLTVT.

CDR3 DNA: TGCGCCAGCAGTGAGGGGACAGCTCAAGAGACCCAGTACTTC. Translation: CASSEGTAQETQYF. V is TRBV10-1 and J is TRBJ2-5, with TRBD1 matching 7 bases. The CDR3 is 14 amino acids. CDR1 is WNHNN, CDR2 SYGVQD, per germline (reference sequence). The trim removed 2 bases at V and 2 bases at J, leaving 2 bases unmatched.